The source of this T cell receptor beta chain is a study of shared clonotypes between healthy human individuals. Study conclusions and caveats: Clonotypes not shared had lower generation probabilities than those common to all four donors.

V lost 5 bases, J lost 9 bases, and 9 bases stayed unmatched. Germline V gives CDR1 SQVTM, CDR2 ANQGSEA. The CDR3 runs to 13 residues. With respect to this clone: Its antigen remains unidentified.

On sorted subsets, replicate PCRs used 150 to 250 ng DNA, or roughly 30,000 T cell genomes. Repertoires were generated with immunoSEQ multiplex PCR, while TCRdb's copy carries only in-frame clones and drops some. The table has some 680,000 clones, more than 70% seen once. This sequence joins TRBV29-1 and TRBJ2-1; 8 nucleotides align to TRBD2. Sample: memory CD4+ T cells sorted from blood. This sample's subset: CD45RA-negative fraction. The clonotype originates from a woman aged 25 to 39 in good health. In DNA, the CDR3 is TGCAGCGTTTACACTAGCGGTACCCTTGAGCAGTTCTTC. It translates to CSVYTSGTLEQFF.